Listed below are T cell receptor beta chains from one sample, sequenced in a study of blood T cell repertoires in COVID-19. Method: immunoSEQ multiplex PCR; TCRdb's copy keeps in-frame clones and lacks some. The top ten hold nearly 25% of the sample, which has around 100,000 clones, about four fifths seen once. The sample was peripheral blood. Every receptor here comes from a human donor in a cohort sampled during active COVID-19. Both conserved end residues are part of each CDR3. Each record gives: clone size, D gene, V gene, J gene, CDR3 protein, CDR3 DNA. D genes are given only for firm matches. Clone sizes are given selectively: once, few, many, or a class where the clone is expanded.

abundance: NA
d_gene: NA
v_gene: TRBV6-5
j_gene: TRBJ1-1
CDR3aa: CASSYTGGSEAFF
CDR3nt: TGTGCCAGCAGTTACACGGGGGGATCCGAAGCTTTCTTT

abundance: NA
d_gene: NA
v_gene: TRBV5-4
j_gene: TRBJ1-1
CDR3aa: CASSPGQTVNTEAFF
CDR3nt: TGTGCCAGCAGCCCTGGACAGACGGTGAACACTGAAGCTTTCTTT

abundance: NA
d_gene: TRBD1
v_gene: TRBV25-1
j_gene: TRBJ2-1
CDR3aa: CASSERAGGRGSYNEQFF
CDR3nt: TGTGCCAGCAGTGAACGGGCAGGGGGCAGGGGATCCTACAATGAGCAGTTCTTC

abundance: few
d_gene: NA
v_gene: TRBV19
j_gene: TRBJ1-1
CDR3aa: CASSISGLATEAFF
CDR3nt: TGTGCCAGTAGTATTTCGGGGTTAGCGACTGAAGCTTTCTTT

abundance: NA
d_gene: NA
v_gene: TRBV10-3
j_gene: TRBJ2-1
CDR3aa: CAISESNSVNEQFF
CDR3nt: TGTGCCATCAGTGAGTCGAATAGCGTCAATGAGCAGTTCTTC

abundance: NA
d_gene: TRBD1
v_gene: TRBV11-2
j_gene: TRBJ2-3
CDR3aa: CASSLGGGFNTDTQYF
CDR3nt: TGTGCCAGCAGCTTAGGAGGGGGCTTTAACACAGATACGCAGTATTTT

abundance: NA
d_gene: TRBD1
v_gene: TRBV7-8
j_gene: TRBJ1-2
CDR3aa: CASTGIQGANYGYTF
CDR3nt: TGTGCCAGCACCGGAATACAGGGGGCTAACTATGGCTACACCTTC

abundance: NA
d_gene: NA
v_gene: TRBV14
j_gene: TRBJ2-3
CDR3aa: CASSQDREAASRPLDTQYF
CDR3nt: TGTGCCAGCAGCCAAGATAGGGAGGCGGCTAGTCGACCGCTGGATACGCAGTATTTT

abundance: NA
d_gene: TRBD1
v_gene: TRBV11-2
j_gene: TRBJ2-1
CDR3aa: CASSPRQGDYNEQFF
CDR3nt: TGTGCCAGCAGCCCTAGACAGGGAGATTACAATGAGCAGTTCTTC

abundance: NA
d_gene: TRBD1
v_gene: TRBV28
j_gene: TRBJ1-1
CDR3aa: CASIGQGSTEAFF
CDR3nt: TGTGCCAGCATTGGACAGGGGAGCACTGAAGCTTTCTTT

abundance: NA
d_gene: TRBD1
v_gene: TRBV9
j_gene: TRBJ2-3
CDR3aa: CASSVGGTGMDTQYF
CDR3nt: TGTGCCAGCAGCGTAGGTGGGACAGGGATGGATACGCAGTATTTT

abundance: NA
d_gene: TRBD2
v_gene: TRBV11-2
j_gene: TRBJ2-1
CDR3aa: CASSRVTSGIYNEQFF
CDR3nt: TGTGCCAGCAGCCGGGTGACTAGCGGGATATACAATGAGCAGTTCTTC